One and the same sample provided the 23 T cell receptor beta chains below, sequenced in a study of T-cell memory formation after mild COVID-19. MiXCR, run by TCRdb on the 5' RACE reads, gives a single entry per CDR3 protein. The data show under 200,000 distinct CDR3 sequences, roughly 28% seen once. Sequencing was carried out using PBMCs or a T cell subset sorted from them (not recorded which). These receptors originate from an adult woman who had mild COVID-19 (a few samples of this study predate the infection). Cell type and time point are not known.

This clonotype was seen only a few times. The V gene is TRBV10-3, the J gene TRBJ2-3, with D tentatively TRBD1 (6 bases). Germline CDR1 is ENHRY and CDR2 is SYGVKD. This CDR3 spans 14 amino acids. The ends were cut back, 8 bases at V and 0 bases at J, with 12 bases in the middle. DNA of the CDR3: TGTGCCATCGGGTACAGGGACAGCACAGATACGCAGTATTTT. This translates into CAIGYRDSTDTQYF.

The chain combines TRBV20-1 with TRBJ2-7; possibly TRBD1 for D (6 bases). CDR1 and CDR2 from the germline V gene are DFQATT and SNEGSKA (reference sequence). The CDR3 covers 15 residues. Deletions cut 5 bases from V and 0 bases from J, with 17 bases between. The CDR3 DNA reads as TGCAGTGCTCAAACGACAGGATGGAACTCCTACGAGCAGTACTTC. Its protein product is CSAQTTGWNSYEQYF.

The CDR3 DNA is TGTGCCTGGAGTGACGGGACAGGGACTGTCGGTTACGAGCAGTACTTC. Its protein is CAWSDGTGTVGYEQYF. The chain uses TRBV30 and TRBJ2-7; the match to TRBD1 covers 9 bases. The V segment lost 1 base and the J segment 4 bases; nucleotides outside the gene matches: 11. CDR1 and CDR2 from the germline V gene are GTSNPN and SVGIG (reference sequence). The CDR3 runs to 16 residues.

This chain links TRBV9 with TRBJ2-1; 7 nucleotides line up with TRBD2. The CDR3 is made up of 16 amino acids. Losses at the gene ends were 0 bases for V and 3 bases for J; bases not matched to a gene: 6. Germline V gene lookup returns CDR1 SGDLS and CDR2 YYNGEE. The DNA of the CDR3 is TGTGCCAGCAGCGTAGCTTTACTAGCGAGCTACAATGAGCAGTTCTTC. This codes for CASSVALLASYNEQFF.

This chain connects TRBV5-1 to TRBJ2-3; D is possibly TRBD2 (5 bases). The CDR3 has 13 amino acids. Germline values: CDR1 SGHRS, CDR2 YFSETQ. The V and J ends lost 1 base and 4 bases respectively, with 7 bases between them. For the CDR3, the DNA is TGCGCCAGCAGCTTGTCTAGCCCAGATACGCAGTATTTT. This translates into CASSLSSPDTQYF.

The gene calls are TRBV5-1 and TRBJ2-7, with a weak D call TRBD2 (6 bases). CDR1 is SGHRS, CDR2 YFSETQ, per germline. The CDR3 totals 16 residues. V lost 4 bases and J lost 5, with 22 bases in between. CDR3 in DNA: TGCGCCAGCAGCCTGGGGGGTGGGGGAACCCTCGACGAGCAGTACTTC. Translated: CASSLGGGGTLDEQYF.

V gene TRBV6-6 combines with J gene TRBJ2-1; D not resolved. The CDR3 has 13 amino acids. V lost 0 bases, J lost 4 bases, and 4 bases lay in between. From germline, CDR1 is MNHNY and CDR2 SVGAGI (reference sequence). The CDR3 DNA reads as TGTGCCAGCAGTTACTCTAATTACAATGAGCAGTTCTTC. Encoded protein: CASSYSNYNEQFF.

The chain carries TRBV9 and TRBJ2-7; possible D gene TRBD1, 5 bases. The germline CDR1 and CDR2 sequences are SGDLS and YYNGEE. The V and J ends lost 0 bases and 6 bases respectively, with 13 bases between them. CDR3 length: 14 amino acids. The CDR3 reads CASSVEPKGSEQYF. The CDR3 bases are TGTGCCAGCAGCGTAGAACCCAAGGGGTCCGAGCAGTACTTC. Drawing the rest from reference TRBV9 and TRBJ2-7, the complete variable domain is DSGVTQTPKHLITATGQRVTLRCSPRSGDLSVYWYQQSLDQGLQFLIQYYNGEERAKGNILERFSAQQFPDLHSELNLSSLELGDSALYFCASSVEPKGSEQYFGPGTRLTVT.

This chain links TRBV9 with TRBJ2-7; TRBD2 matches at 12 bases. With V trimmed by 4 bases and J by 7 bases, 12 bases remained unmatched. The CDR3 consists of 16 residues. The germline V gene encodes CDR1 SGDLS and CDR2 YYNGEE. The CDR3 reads CASSPQLAGGLGEQYF. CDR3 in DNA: TGTGCCAGCAGCCCTCAACTAGCGGGAGGATTAGGGGAGCAGTACTTC.

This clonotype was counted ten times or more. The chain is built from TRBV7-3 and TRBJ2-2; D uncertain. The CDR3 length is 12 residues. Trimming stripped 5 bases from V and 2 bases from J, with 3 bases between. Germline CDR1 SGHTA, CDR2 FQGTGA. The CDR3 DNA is TGTGCCAGCAGCCCTAACACCGGGGAGCTGTTTTTT. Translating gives CASSPNTGELFF.

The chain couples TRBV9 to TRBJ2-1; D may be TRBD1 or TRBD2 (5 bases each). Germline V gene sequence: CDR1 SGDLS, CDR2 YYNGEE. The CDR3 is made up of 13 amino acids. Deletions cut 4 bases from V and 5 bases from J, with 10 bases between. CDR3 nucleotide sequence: TGTGCCAGCAGCCTCGGGACCAACAATGAGCAGTTCTTC. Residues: CASSLGTNNEQFF.

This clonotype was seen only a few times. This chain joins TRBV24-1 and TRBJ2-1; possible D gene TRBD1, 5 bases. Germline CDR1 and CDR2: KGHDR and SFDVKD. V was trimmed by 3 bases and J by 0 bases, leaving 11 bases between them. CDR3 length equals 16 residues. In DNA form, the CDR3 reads TGTGCCACCAGTGATGGTAGTCAGGGCTCCTACAATGAGCAGTTCTTC. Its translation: CATSDGSQGSYNEQFF.

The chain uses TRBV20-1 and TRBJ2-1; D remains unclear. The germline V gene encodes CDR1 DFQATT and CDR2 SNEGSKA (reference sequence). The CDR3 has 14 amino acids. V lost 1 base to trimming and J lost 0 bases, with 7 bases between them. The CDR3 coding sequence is TGCAGTGCTAGAGCAGGAAGCTCCTACAATGAGCAGTTCTTC. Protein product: CSARAGSSYNEQFF.

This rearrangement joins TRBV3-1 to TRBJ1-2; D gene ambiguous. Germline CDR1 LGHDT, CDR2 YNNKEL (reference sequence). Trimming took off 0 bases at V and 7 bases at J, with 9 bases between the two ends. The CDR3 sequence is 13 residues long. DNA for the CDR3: TGTGCCAGCAGCCAAGATGGCCAGAGTGGCTACACCTTC. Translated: CASSQDGQSGYTF.

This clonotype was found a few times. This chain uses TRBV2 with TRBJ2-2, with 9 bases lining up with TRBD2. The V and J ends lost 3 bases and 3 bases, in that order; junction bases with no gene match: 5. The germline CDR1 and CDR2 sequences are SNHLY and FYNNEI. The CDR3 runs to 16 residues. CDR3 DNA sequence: TGTGCCAGCAGTGACGCGGGGGGGCCATACACCGGGGAGCTGTTTTTT. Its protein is CASSDAGGPYTGELFF. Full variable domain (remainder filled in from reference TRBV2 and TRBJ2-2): EPEVTQTPSHQVTQMGQEVILRCVPISNHLYFYWYRQILGQKVEFLVSFYNNEISEKSEIFDDQFSVERPDGSNFTLKIRSTKLEDSAMYFCASSDAGGPYTGELFFGEGSRLTVL.

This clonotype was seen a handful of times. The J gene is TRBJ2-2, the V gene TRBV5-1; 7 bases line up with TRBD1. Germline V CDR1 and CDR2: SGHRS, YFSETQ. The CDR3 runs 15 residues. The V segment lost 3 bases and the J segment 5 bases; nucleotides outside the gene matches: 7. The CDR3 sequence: CASSSLTGMTGELFF. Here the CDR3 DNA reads TGCGCCAGCAGCTCTTTGACAGGGATGACCGGGGAGCTGTTTTTT. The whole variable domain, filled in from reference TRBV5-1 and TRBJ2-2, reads KAGVTQTPRYLIKTRGQQVTLSCSPISGHRSVSWYQQTPGQGLQFLFEYFSETQRNKGNFPGRFSGRQFSNSRSEMNVSTLELGDSALYLCASSSLTGMTGELFFGEGSRLTVL.

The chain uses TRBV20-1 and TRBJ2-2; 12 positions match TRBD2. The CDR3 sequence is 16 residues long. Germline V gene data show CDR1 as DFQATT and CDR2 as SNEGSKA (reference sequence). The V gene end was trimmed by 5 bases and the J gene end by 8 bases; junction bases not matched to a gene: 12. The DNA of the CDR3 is TGCAGTGCTTCCACTAGCGGGAGGACCCTTCGGGGGGAGCTGTTTTTT. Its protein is CSASTSGRTLRGELFF.

CDR3 DNA: TGTGCCAGCAGCTTACGATCTGACGAGCAGTACTTC. Amino acid sequence: CASSLRSDEQYF. This chain connects TRBV7-9 to TRBJ2-7; D gene uncertain. CDR3 length equals 12 residues. V was pared by 2 bases and J by 5 bases, with 7 bases between. Germline CDR1 reads SEHNR; CDR2 reads FQNEAQ (reference sequence).

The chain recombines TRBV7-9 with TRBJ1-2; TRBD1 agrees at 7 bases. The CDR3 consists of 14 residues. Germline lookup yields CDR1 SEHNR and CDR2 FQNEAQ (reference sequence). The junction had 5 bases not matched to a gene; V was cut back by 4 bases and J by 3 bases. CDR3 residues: CASSYPGTDYGYTF. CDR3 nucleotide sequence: TGTGCCAGCAGCTATCCCGGGACAGACTATGGCTACACCTTC.

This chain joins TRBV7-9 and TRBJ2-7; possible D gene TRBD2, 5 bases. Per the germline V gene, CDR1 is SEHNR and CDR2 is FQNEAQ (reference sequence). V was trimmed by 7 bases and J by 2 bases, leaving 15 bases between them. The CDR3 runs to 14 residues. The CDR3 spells CASTPLGGTYEQYF. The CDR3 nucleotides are TGTGCCAGCACCCCACTCGGAGGAACCTACGAGCAGTACTTC.

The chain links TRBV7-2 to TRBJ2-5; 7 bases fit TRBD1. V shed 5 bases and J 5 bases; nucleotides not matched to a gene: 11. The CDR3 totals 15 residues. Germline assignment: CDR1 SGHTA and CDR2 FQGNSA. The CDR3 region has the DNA TGTGCCAGCAGCACACGACAGGGTTCGGTGGAGACCCAGTACTTC. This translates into CASSTRQGSVETQYF.

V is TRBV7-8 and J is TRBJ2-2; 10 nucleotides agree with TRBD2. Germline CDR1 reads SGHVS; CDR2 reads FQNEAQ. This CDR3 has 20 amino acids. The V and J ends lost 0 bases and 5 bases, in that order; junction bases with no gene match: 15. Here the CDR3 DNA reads TGTGCCAGCAGCTTAGCAGCTAGCGGGAGTAGTACGGCGGGGACCGGGGAGCTGTTTTTT. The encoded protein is CASSLAASGSSTAGTGELFF. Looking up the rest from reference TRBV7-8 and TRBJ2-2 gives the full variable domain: GAGVSQSPRYKVAKRGQDVALRCDPISGHVSLFWYQQALGQGPEFLTYFQNEAQLDKSGLPSDRFFAERPEGSVSTLKIQRTQQEDSAVYLCASSLAASGSSTAGTGELFFGEGSRLTVL.

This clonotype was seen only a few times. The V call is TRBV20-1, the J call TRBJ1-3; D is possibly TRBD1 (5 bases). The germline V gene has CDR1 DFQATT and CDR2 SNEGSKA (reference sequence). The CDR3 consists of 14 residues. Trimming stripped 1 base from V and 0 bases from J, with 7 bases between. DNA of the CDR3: TGCAGTGCTAGAGGAGGGGTCTCTGGAAACACCATATATTTT. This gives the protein CSARGGVSGNTIYF.